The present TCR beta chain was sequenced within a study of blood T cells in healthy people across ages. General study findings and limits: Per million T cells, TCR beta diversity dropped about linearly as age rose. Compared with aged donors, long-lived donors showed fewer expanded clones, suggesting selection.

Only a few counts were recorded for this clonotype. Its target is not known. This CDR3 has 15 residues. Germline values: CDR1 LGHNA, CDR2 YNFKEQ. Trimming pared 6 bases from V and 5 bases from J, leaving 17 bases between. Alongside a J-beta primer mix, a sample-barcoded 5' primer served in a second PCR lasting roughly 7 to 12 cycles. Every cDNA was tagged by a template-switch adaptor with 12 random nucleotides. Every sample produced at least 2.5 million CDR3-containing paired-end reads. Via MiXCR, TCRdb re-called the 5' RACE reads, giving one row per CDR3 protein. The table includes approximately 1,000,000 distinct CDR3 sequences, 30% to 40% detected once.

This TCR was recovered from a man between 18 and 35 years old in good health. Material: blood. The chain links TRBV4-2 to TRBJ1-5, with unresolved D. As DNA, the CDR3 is TGTGCCAGCAGTCCGGGAGGTGACCGCTATCAGCCCCAGCATTTT. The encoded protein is CASSPGGDRYQPQHF.